These T cell receptor beta chains were read from a single sample in a study of blood T cell repertoires in COVID-19. Repertoires were generated with immunoSEQ multiplex PCR, while TCRdb's copy carries only in-frame clones and drops some. The sample holds over 250,000 clones, 75% to 90% seen once. The sequenced material came from peripheral blood. The source is a woman aged 70-85 years with COVID-19, enrolled during active disease. Each CDR3 is given with its conserved first and last residue. A D gene is named only where the DNA matches it firmly. Part of the rows lack a size; the others show once, few, many or a class for expanded clones.

16	TRBJ2-1	NA	TRBV19	NA	TGTGCCAGTACCATGGGGGGAGGACTGCCTTTTGGTGAGCAGTTCTTC	CASTMGGGLPFGEQFF
16	TRBJ2-2	NA	TRBV2	NA	TGTGCCAGCAGTGGATTCGGGAAGGGATTTGGCGGGGAGCTGTTTTTT	CASSGFGKGFGGELFF
11	TRBJ2-7	NA	TRBV28	NA	TGTGCCAGCAGTTTACGGGTCGAGCAGTACTTC	CASSLRVEQYF
15	TRBJ1-5	NA	TRBV2	TRBD1	TGTGCCAGCAGTGAGCTGACAGGGGTGAATCAGCCCCAGCATTTT	CASSELTGVNQPQHF
16	TRBJ1-6	NA	TRBV6-5	NA	TGTGCCAGCAGTTACTCGGGCACCCTCTATAATTCACCCCTCCACTTT	CASSYSGTLYNSPLHF
14	TRBJ2-5	NA	TRBV24-1	TRBD1	TGTGCCACCAGTGAGGGACAGACGAAAGAGACCCAGTACTTC	CATSEGQTKETQYF
14	TRBJ2-1	NA	TRBV2	NA	TGTGCCAGCAGAACAGGAGCGACATACAATGAGCAGTTCTTC	CASRTGATYNEQFF
15	TRBJ2-1	many	TRBV27	TRBD1	TGTGCCAGCAGTTCCGACAGGGACAATCTCCGCGAGCAGTTCTTC	CASSSDRDNLREQFF
16	TRBJ2-1	NA	TRBV25-1	TRBD2	TGTGCCAGCAGTGACCCCCGACTAGCGGGGGGGCATGAGCAGTTCTTC	CASSDPRLAGGHEQFF
14	TRBJ1-4	NA	TRBV30	NA	TGTGCCTGGAGCCTAAGGGGGTTTTCCGAAAAACTGTTTTTT	CAWSLRGFSEKLFF
14	TRBJ1-1	NA	TRBV19	TRBD1	TGTGCCAGTAGTCCGGACAGGGGGCCCTATGAAGCTTTCTTT	CASSPDRGPYEAFF
14	TRBJ2-3	NA	TRBV9	TRBD1	TGTGCCAGCAGCGACCGGGACAGGGGACATACGCAGTATTTT	CASSDRDRGHTQYF
15	TRBJ1-2	NA	TRBV28	NA	TGTGCCAGCAGTAAGGCAGGGATGCCAAACTATGGCTACACCTTC	CASSKAGMPNYGYTF
15	TRBJ1-2	NA	TRBV28	TRBD1	TGTGCCAGCAGTTCACCACAGGGGAACCTCTATGGCTACACCTTC	CASSSPQGNLYGYTF
16	TRBJ1-3	once	TRBV12-5	NA	TGTGCTAGTGAAGACTCCGGGACATACAGAGGAAACACCATATATTTT	CASEDSGTYRGNTIYF
13	TRBJ2-7	once	TRBV4-1	NA	TGCGCCAGCAGCCCAGGGCCCGGCTACGAGCAGTACTTC	CASSPGPGYEQYF
15	TRBJ1-6	NA	TRBV5-1	TRBD1	TGCGCCAGCAGCGGTAATGGACAGGGGCAATCACCCCTCCACTTT	CASSGNGQGQSPLHF
14	TRBJ2-5	NA	TRBV5-1	NA	TGCGCCAGCAGCCCCCCTGGGACTGGGAAGACCCAGTACTTC	CASSPPGTGKTQYF
13	TRBJ2-5	NA	TRBV7-3	NA	TGTGCCAGCAGCCCCAACTCCAAAGAGACCCAGTACTTC	CASSPNSKETQYF
14	TRBJ1-1	NA	TRBV6-5	NA	TGTGCCAGCAGTTACGACCTAAGGGGTTTTGAAGCTTTCTTT	CASSYDLRGFEAFF
19	TRBJ2-6	NA	TRBV27	TRBD1	TGTGCCAGCAGTTTATGGGGACAGGACGCCTCCTCTGGGGCCAACGTCCTGACTTTC	CASSLWGQDASSGANVLTF
12	TRBJ1-2	NA	TRBV7-9	TRBD1	TGTGCCAGCAGCTTAGAAGAGGGGGCGTACACCTTC	CASSLEEGAYTF
15	TRBJ2-4	few	TRBV18	TRBD1	TGTGCCAGCTCACCATCGACAGGGGAAGGATACATTCAGTACTTC	CASSPSTGEGYIQYF
15	TRBJ2-3	NA	TRBV5-1	NA	TGCGCCAGCAATCGCGACAACCACCAGGTTGGTACGCAGTATTTT	CASNRDNHQVGTQYF
14	TRBJ1-5	NA	TRBV19	TRBD1	TGTGCCAGTAGTATACAGGGGGCTGGACAGCCCCAGCATTTT	CASSIQGAGQPQHF
17	TRBJ2-5	NA	TRBV11-2	TRBD2	TGTGCCAGCAGCTTAGATGGACTAGCGGGGGGGCGGGAGACCCAGTACTTC	CASSLDGLAGGRETQYF
16	TRBJ1-1	NA	TRBV19	TRBD1	TGTGCCACCGCCCCGGACAGGGGCTCTTTGAACACTGAAGCTTTCTTT	CATAPDRGSLNTEAFF
14	TRBJ1-1	NA	TRBV11-2	TRBD1	TGTGCCAGCAGCTCCACAGGGGGGAACACTGAAGCTTTCTTT	CASSSTGGNTEAFF
12	TRBJ1-2	NA	TRBV2	NA	TGTGCCAGCAGTGAATGGGCAGATGGCTACACCTTC	CASSEWADGYTF
12	TRBJ2-1	NA	TRBV11-1	NA	TGTGCCAGCAGCTTTTCTGGGCGTGAGCAGTTCTTC	CASSFSGREQFF
11	TRBJ2-7	few	TRBV2	NA	TGTGCCAGCAGTTTGAGCTACGAGCAGTACTTC	CASSLSYEQYF
15	TRBJ2-2	once	TRBV7-9	NA	TGTGCCAGCAGCTTAGCGCCAGGGGCAATCGGGGAGCTGTTTTTT	CASSLAPGAIGELFF
13	TRBJ1-2	NA	TRBV2	NA	TGTGCCAACTGGTCGGGGGGCCTCCATGGCTACACCTTC	CANWSGGLHGYTF
11	TRBJ1-2	few	TRBV24-1	NA	TGTGCCACCAGTGATTTTAGTGGCTACACCTTC	CATSDFSGYTF
15	TRBJ2-1	NA	TRBV10-3	TRBD2	TGTGCCATCAGGAGTAGCGGGGGGGCCGGCCATGAGCAGTTCTTC	CAIRSSGGAGHEQFF
14	TRBJ1-6	NA	TRBV19	TRBD1	TGTGCCAGTAGTTCGACAGGGGGCAGGTCACCCCTCCACTTT	CASSSTGGRSPLHF